One and the same sample provided the 2 T cell receptor beta chains below, sequenced in a study of CD8+ T cells in alopecia areata (dated by TCRdb to the late 2010s). The meaning of the sample's treatment or condition label: oral pan-JAK inhibitor, 5-10 mg twice daily. Library generation was performed with the immunoSEQ multiplex PCR assay. RNA was extracted from all samples and reverse transcribed into cDNA as template for TCR sequencing. The clones in this table, taken by TCRdb from immuneACCESS, are in-frame only. Not every clone is retained; where verified, under half of the shortfall comes from an unresolved V gene, and the cause of the rest is unknown. The sample table records tens of thousands of clones; approximately 70% of these occur just once. The top ten clones comprise approximately 15% of the sample. The source was CD8+ T cells sorted from blood, collected at week 44, from a patient treated with tofacitinib. The receptors derive from a human donor with alopecia areata.

The rearrangement joins TRBV4-3 to TRBJ1-1; unclear D gene. Trimming pared 0 bases from V and 7 bases from J, leaving 9 bases between. This CDR3 has 13 residues. CDR1 is LGHNA, CDR2 YSLEER, per germline. CDR3 region: CASSQDRFSEAFF. CDR3 sequence (DNA): TGCGCCAGCAGCCAAGATCGCTTCAGTGAAGCTTTCTTT.

This clone was detected only a few times. The chain combines TRBV4-1 with TRBJ2-3; 10 nucleotides match TRBD2. Germline CDR1 reads MGHRA; CDR2 reads YSYEKL. The J segment lost 7 bases and the V segment lost 1 base, leaving 8 bases of the junction unmatched. CDR3 length: 16 amino acids. CDR3 DNA: TGCGCCAGCAGCCAAGTCGCGAGCGGGGGGGCGAATACGCAGTATTTT. It translates to CASSQVASGGANTQYF.